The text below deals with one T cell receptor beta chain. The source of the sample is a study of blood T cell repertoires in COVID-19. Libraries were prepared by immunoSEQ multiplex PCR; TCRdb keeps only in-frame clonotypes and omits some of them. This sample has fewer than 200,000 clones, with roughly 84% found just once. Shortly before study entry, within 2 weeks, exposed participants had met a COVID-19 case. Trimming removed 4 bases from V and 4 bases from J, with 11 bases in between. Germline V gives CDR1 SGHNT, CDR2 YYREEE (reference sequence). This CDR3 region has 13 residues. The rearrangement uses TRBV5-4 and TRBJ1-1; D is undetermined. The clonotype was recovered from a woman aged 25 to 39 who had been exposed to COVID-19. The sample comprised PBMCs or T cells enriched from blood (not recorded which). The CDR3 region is CASSRHEGTEAFF. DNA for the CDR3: TGTGCCAGCAGCAGGCACGAGGGCACTGAAGCTTTCTTT.